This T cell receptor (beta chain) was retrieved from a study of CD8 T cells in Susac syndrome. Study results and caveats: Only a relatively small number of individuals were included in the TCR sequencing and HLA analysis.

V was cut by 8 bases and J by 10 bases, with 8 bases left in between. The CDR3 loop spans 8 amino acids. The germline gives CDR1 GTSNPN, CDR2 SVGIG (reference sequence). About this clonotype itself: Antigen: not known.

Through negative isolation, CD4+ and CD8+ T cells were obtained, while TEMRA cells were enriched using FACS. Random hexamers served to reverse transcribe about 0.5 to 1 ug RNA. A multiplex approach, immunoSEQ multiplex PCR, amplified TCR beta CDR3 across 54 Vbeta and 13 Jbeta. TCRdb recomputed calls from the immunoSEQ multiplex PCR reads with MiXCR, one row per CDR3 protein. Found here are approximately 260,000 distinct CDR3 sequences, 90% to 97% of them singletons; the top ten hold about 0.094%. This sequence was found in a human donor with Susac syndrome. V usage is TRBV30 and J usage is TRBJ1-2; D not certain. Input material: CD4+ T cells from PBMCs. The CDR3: CAGNHYTF. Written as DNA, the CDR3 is TGTGCCGGGAATCACTACACCTTC.